This TCR beta chain was retrieved from a study of Ad26.COV2.S vaccination and SARS-CoV-2 variants (TCRdb year 2021). Some background on the complete study: Vaccine-arm donors came from COV1001, a multicentre, randomized, double-blind, placebo-controlled phase I-IIa trial of Ad26.COV2.S in healthy adults. Ad26.COV2.S was given intramuscularly at 5x10^10 or 1x10^11 viral particles, as a single shot or as two shots 56 days apart. The specificity and breadth of SARS-CoV-2-reactive T cell receptors after Ad26.COV2.S vaccination were assessed by TCRbeta repertoire sequencing. A total of approximately 30 samples were included in the TCR-sequenced set, comprising roughly 19 Ad26.COV2.S vaccine recipients, 5 placebo recipients and 8 SARS-CoV-2 convalescent individuals. Trial participants were randomized into five groups of five: low-dose or high-dose Ad26.COV2.S given once or twice, or placebo on both occasions. Investigators remained blinded to trial group allocation during experiments and outcome assessment. Results the study describes overall, beyond this receptor: Substantial breadth of spike-specific CD8+ and CD4+ T cell responses was reported after vaccination. The study lacked the statistical power to compare responses across vaccine doses or regimens. The authors noted that total T cell responses may have been underestimated by the TCR breadth and depth analyses. Spike-specific TCR breadth was higher in Ad26.COV2.S recipients than in placebo recipients (P = 0.0014). Vaccine and placebo recipients had similar non-spike TCR breadth, a finding consistent with the vaccine containing only spike.

The immunoSEQ Assay was the method used to sequence TCRbeta CDR3 regions. After extraction, genomic DNA underwent amplification by bias-controlled multiplex PCR, followed by high-throughput sequencing. Concerning the study's data processing: Collapsing and filtering of sequences were performed to quantify the absolute abundance of each unique TCRbeta CDR3 region. T cell fraction was estimated by normalization of TCRbeta template counts to usable DNA, with usable DNA being measured through amplification of reference genes present in all nucleated cells. Repertoire TCRs were annotated as SARS-CoV-2-specific by exact matching of V gene, CDR3 amino acid sequence and J gene to a known reactive TCR set. MIRA supplied the reference SARS-CoV-2 TCR set, which was filtered for enrichment in COVID-19-positive ImmuneCODE repertoires so that public or cross-reactive TCRs were removed. Using the MIRA antigens, annotated TCRs were further analysed by specific ORF or by position within an ORF. Breadth was defined as annotated unique rearrangements over total unique productive rearrangements; depth was the summed frequency of those rearrangements. Two-sided Wilcoxon rank-sum tests were used to compare TCR breadth between groups. TCRdb took over this immuneACCESS table, retaining in-frame rearrangements with V and J assigned. Such tables are incomplete; in checked studies, under half of the missing clones stem from an unresolved V gene, and the remainder is unexplained. V and J calls and clone size come straight from that table; D and trimming were deduced from the DNA. This sample comprises fewer than 500,000 clones, 90% of them detected only once. Less than 4.5% of the sample is in the top ten clones.

This specimen's treatment or condition label, interpreted: 15 to 20 received Ad26.COV2.S at low or high dose, single or two shots; 5 received placebo; per-sample allocation not given. For vaccine and placebo recipients, the sequenced repertoires came from samples collected on day 63 after the first injection. Cohort 1b enrolled 25 to 30 adults aged 18-55 years at a single site in Boston, USA, between 29 July and 7 August 2020. Ad26.COV2.S consisted of a replication-incompetent adenovirus type 26 vector by which a prefusion-stabilized SARS-CoV-2 spike protein from the original Wuhan strain was expressed. A remark on this clone: The antigen it recognizes is unknown. Base qualities are missing; no much larger clone stands one base away.

Trimming costs V 5 bases and J 2 bases, and their ends lie 12 bases apart. The germline V gene sets CDR1 to SGHTA and CDR2 to FQGNSA. The cysteine opens and the phenylalanine closes a CDR3 of 14 amino acids. CDR3 DNA is the only sequence kept; it has 42 bases, read in frame from the first base. This receptor was identified in a person aged 18 to 59 who received the Ad26.COV2.S COVID-19 vaccine or a placebo. This material consisted of peripheral blood, taken in a trial of Ad26.COV2.S vaccine versus placebo. Rearrangement joined TRBV7-2 to TRBJ1-1; the D gene cannot be named for sure. The sequence in DNA is TGTGCCAGCAGCACCTCGTCCGGTAACACTGAAGCTTTCTTT. It codes for CASSTSSGNTEAFF.